This paragraph covers one T cell receptor (beta chain) sequence. Only in-frame clones appear in the TCRdb table, and some are missing; sequencing was by immunoSEQ multiplex PCR. This repertoire shows roughly 74,000 clones, under 90% found once; its top ten account for roughly 0.6%. The CDR3 is 13 amino acids. Germline CDR1 LNHDA, CDR2 SQIVND (reference sequence). Trimming removed 5 bases at V and 3 bases at J, with 11 bases between. The data are from a study of T cell clones after liver transplantation. Sequenced material: CD4+ T cells from blood, taken before liver transplant. This receptor was taken from a human donor who received a liver transplant. The chain combines TRBV19 with TRBJ2-7, with D possibly matching TRBD1 (6 bases). The CDR3 DNA sequence: TGTGCCAGTAGTGAGACACAGGGCTACGAGCAGTACTTC. This encodes CASSETQGYEQYF.